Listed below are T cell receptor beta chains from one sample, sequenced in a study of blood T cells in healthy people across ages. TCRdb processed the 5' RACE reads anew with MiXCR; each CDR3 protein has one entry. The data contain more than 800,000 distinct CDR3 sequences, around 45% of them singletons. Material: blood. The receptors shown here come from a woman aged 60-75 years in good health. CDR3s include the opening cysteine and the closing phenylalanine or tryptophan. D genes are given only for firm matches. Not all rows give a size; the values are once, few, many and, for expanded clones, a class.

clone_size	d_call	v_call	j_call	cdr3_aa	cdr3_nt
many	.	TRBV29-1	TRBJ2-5	CSVDREPRETQYF	TGCAGCGTCGACAGAGAACCTAGAGAGACCCAGTACTTC
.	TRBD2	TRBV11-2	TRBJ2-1	CASSTGGTSAYNEQFF	TGTGCCAGCAGCACAGGAGGGACTAGCGCCTACAATGAGCAGTTCTTC
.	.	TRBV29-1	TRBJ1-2	CSVPKTGKGYGYTF	TGCAGCGTCCCTAAAACAGGGAAGGGCTATGGCTACACCTTC
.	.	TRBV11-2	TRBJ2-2	CASSLASGAGDTGELFF	TGTGCCAGCAGCTTAGCCAGTGGAGCGGGTGACACCGGGGAGCTGTTTTTT
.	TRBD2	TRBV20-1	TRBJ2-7	CSARDSGMGSYNEQYF	TGCAGTGCTAGAGATAGCGGGATGGGCTCCTACAATGAGCAGTACTTC
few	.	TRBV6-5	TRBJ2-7	CASSYSEWNSYEQYF	TGTGCCAGCAGTTACTCGGAGTGGAACTCCTACGAGCAGTACTTC
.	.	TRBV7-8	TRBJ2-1	CASSSTRTGRDEQFF	TGTGCCAGCAGCTCTACCCGGACAGGGAGGGATGAGCAGTTCTTC
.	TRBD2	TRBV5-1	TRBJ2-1	CASSLGPISLRGRAGNEQFF	TGCGCCAGCAGCTTGGGCCCAATTTCCCTCCGCGGGAGGGCGGGTAATGAGCAGTTCTTC
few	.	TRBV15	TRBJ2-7	CATSWKFSYEQYF	TGTGCCACCTCATGGAAATTCTCCTACGAGCAGTACTTC
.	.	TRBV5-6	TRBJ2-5	CASARSQGKETQYF	TGTGCCAGCGCCCGCTCCCAGGGCAAAGAGACCCAGTACTTC
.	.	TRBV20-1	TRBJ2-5	CSALPLGPGETQYF	TGCAGTGCTTTACCCCTAGGGCCCGGTGAGACCCAGTACTTC
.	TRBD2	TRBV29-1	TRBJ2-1	CSVREGTYNGQFF	TGCAGCGTTCGGGAGGGAACGTACAATGGGCAGTTCTTC
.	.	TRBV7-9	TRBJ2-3	CAVGDRGTDTQYF	TGTGCCGTGGGGGACCGTGGCACAGATACGCAGTATTTT
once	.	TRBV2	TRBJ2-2	CASSERNRVTGELFF	TGTGCCAGCAGTGAAAGGAACAGGGTCACCGGGGAGCTGTTTTTT
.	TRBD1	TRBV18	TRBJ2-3	CASSPPMKGQGTDTQYF	TGTGCCAGCTCACCACCAATGAAGGGACAGGGGACAGATACGCAGTATTTT
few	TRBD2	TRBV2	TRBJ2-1	CASPTGLAGGNEQFF	TGTGCCAGCCCGACGGGACTAGCGGGAGGAAATGAGCAGTTCTTC
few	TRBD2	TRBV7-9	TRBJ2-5	CASSSPPSGVQETQYF	TGTGCCAGCAGCTCCCCCCCTAGCGGGGTCCAAGAGACCCAGTACTTC
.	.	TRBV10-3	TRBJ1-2	CAISGQVDGYTF	TGTGCCATCAGTGGCCAGGTCGATGGCTACACCTTC
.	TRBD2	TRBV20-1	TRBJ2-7	CSARGGGEQYF	TGCAGTGCTAGAGGCGGGGGCGAGCAGTACTTC
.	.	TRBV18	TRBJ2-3	CAGSPSGSTDTQYF	TGTGCCGGCTCACCGAGCGGTAGCACAGATACGCAGTATTTT
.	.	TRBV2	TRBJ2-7	CASSEAPPGAHEQYF	TGTGCCAGCAGTGAAGCGCCGCCAGGGGCCCACGAGCAGTACTTC
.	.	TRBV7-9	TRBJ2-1	CASSLRLQHEQFF	TGTGCCAGCAGCTTACGACTTCAGCATGAGCAGTTCTTC
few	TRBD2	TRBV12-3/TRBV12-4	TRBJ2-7	CASSSLAGVVYEQYF	TGTGCCAGCAGTTCGCTAGCGGGAGTGGTCTACGAGCAGTACTTC
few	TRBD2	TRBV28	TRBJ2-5	CASSFSSSGQETQYF	TGTGCCAGCAGTTTTAGCTCTAGCGGTCAAGAGACCCAGTACTTC
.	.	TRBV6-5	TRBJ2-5	CASSLVPERETQYF	TGTGCCAGCAGCCTCGTCCCAGAGAGGGAGACCCAGTACTTC
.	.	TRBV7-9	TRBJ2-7	CASTRGAGLSYEQYF	TGTGCCAGCACCCGAGGGGCGGGCCTCTCCTACGAGCAGTACTTC
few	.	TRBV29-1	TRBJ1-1	CSVRTLMNTEAFF	TGCAGCGTACGGACACTTATGAACACTGAAGCTTTCTTT
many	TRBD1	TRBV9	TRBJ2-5	CASSAGTGETQYF	TGTGCCAGCAGTGCCGGGACAGGGGAGACCCAGTACTTC
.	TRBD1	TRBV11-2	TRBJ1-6	CASSHLGQGYSPLHF	TGTGCCAGCAGCCACCTGGGACAGGGGTATTCACCCCTCCACTTT
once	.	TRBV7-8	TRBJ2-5	CASSSTAYQGTQYF	TGTGCCAGCAGCTCCACCGCGTACCAAGGGACCCAGTACTTC
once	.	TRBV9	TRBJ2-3	CASSVGQGAGTDTQYF	TGTGCCAGCAGCGTAGGTCAGGGAGCAGGCACAGATACGCAGTATTTT
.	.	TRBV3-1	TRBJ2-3	CASSAGKAPTDTQYF	TGTGCCAGCAGCGCCGGGAAGGCCCCCACAGATACGCAGTATTTT
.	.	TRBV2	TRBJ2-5	CASSNQWETQYF	TGTGCCAGCAGCAATCAGTGGGAGACCCAGTACTTC
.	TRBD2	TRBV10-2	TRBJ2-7	CASSEGGGVRYEQYF	TGCGCCAGCAGTGAGGGGGGAGGGGTTCGATACGAGCAGTACTTC
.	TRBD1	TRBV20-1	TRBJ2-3	CSAAPGTGMELAQYF	TGCAGTGCTGCCCCCGGGACAGGGATGGAATTAGCGCAGTATTTT
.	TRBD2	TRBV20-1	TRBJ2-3	CSARGTSGITDTQYF	TGCAGTGCTAGAGGGACTAGCGGGATCACAGATACGCAGTATTTT
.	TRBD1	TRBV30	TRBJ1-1	CAWDRGQVTEAFF	TGTGCCTGGGACAGGGGGCAAGTGACTGAAGCTTTCTTT
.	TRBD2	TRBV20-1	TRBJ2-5	CSATSGSETQYF	TGCAGTGCTACTAGCGGGAGTGAGACCCAGTACTTC
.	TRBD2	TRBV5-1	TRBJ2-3	CASSSGLAGATSSTDTQYF	TGCGCCAGCAGCTCGGGACTAGCGGGCGCTACATCTAGCACAGATACGCAGTATTTT
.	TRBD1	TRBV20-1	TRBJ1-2	CSARDPGQRGDYGYTF	TGCAGTGCTAGAGACCCGGGACAGCGTGGGGACTATGGCTACACCTTC
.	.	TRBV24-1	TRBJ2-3	CATSDSRVPADTQYF	TGTGCCACCAGTGATTCCCGAGTTCCAGCAGATACGCAGTATTTT
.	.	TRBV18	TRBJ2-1	CASSPDHGGNEQFF	TGTGCCAGCTCACCGGACCACGGGGGCAATGAGCAGTTCTTC
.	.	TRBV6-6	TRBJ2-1	CASTGSSYNEQFF	TGTGCCAGCACCGGATCCTCCTACAATGAGCAGTTCTTC
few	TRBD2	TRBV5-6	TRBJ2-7	CASSLGIAGHYEQYF	TGTGCCAGCAGCTTGGGGATAGCGGGACACTACGAGCAGTACTTC
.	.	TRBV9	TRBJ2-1	CASSARDTNEQFF	TGTGCCAGCAGCGCCCGGGACACCAATGAGCAGTTCTTC
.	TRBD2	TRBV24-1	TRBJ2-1	CATSGAGSNEQFF	TGTGCCACCAGTGGAGCGGGGTCCAATGAGCAGTTCTTC
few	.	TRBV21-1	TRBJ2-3	CASSIRPDGQYF	TGTGCCAGCAGCATTAGGCCCGACGGGCAGTATTTT
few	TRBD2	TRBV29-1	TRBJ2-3	CSVTSGSPDTQYF	TGCAGCGTTACCAGCGGGAGTCCAGATACGCAGTATTTT
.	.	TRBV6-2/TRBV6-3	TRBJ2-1	CASRSGGSGGEQFF	TGTGCCAGCAGGTCGGGAGGATCAGGGGGTGAGCAGTTCTTC
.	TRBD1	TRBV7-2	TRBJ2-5	CTSSLVAGGETQYF	TGTACCAGCAGCTTAGTGGCAGGGGGAGAGACCCAGTACTTC
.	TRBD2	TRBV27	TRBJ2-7	CASSSLPLAGGPHEQYF	TGTGCCAGCAGTTCCCTCCCTTTAGCGGGAGGGCCTCATGAGCAGTACTTC
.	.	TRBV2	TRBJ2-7	CARSDRDGPYEQYF	TGTGCCCGCAGTGATAGGGACGGACCCTACGAGCAGTACTTC
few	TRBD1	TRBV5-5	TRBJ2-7	CASSLAGTGGAYEQYF	TGTGCCAGCAGCTTGGCGGGGACAGGGGGTGCCTACGAGCAGTACTTC
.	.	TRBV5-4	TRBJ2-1	CASSLKGPADEQFF	TGTGCCAGCAGCTTGAAAGGACCGGCGGATGAGCAGTTCTTC